This entry concerns a single TCR beta chain. The antigen is not known. HIV-negative, healthy adults without recent acute infections or vaccinations were the donors. The record originates from a study of shared clonotypes between healthy human individuals. General study findings and limits: It was expected that sequencing depth would affect clonotype sharing among donors.

Deep level was the assay's run setting. TCRdb keeps only in-frame clones here, not all; method: immunoSEQ multiplex PCR. The sample lists approximately 2.5 million clones, around nine tenths occurring once. The V gene end was trimmed by 3 bases and the J gene end by 8 bases; junction bases not matched to a gene: 9. Germline lookup yields CDR1 SGHRS and CDR2 YFSETQ. The CDR3 is 14 amino acids. This clonotype originated in a man in his late teens or twenties in good health. The chain uses TRBV5-1 and TRBJ1-2, with 8 positions matching TRBD1. The sequenced sample consisted of naive CD4+ T cells sorted from blood. Subset in this sample: CD45RA+ positively selected. The DNA of the CDR3 is TGCGCCAGCAGCTCTGGGGGTGGGACAGGAGGCTACACCTTC. Protein sequence: CASSSGGGTGGYTF.